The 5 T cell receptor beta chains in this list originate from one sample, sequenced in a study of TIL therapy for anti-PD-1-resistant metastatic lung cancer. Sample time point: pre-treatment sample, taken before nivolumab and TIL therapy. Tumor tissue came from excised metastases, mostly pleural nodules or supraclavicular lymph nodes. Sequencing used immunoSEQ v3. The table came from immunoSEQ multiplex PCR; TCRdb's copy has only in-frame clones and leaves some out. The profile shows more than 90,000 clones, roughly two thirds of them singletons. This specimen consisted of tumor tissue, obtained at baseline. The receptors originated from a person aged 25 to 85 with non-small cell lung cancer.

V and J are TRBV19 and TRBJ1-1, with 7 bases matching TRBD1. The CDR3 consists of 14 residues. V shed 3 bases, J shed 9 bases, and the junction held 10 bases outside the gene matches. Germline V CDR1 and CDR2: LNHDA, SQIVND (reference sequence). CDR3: CASSISLDRAKAFF. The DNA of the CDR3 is TGTGCCAGTAGTATTTCCCTCGACAGGGCTAAAGCTTTCTTT.

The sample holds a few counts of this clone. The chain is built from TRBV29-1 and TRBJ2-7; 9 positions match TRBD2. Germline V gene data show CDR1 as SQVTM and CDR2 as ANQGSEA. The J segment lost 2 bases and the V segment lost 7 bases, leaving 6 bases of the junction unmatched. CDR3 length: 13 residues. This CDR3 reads CSAWTSATYEQYF. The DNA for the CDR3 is TGCAGCGCGTGGACTAGCGCCACCTACGAGCAGTACTTC.

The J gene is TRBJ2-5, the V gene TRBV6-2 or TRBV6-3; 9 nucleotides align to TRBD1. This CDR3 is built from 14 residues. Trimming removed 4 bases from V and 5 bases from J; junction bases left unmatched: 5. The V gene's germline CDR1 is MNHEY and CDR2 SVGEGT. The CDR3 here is CASSSGQGLETQYF. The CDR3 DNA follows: TGTGCCAGCAGTTCCGGACAGGGGTTGGAGACCCAGTACTTC.

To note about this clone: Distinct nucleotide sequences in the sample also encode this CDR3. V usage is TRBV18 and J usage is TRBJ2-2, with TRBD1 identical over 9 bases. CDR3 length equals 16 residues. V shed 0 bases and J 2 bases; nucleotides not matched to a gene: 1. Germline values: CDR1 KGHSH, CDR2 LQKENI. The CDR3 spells CASSPPTGGNTGELFF. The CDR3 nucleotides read TGTGCCAGCTCACCACCGACAGGGGGAAACACCGGGGAGCTGTTTTTT.

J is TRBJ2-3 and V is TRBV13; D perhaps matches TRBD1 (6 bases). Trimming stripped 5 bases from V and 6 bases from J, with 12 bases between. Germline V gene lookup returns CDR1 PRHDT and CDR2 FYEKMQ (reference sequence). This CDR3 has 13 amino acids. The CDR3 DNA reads TGTGCCAGCAGCCACCAGGGGCAGGATACGCAGTATTTT. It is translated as CASSHQGQDTQYF.